These 14 T cell receptor beta chains originate from one sample sequenced in a study of cytomegalovirus exposure and HLA in healthy donors. The PCR made use of 60 Vbeta and 13 Jbeta primers. Data came from immunoSEQ multiplex PCR; TCRdb stores just in-frame clones and leaves some out. The sample includes over 85,000 clones, approximately 86% of them seen just once. Source material: PBMCs. Receptors were obtained from a man aged 35 to 55 in good health and CMV-seronegative.

The chain joins TRBV6-6 to TRBJ1-2; the match to TRBD1 covers 8 bases. Per germline, CDR1 MNHNY and CDR2 SVGAGI (reference sequence). The trim removed 6 bases at V and 5 bases at J, leaving 11 bases unmatched. This CDR3 comprises 15 residues. For the CDR3, the DNA is TGTGCCAGCAGGGCAATCCAGGGGGCTGGGTATGGCTACACCTTC. Translation: CASRAIQGAGYGYTF.

The chain joins TRBV28 to TRBJ2-3; no clear D. Per germline, CDR1 MDHEN and CDR2 SYDVKM. The CDR3 covers 10 residues. Trimming removed 6 bases from V and 7 bases from J, with 5 bases in between. CDR3 region: CASSQNTQYF. The CDR3 coding sequence is TGTGCCAGCAGCCAAAATACGCAGTATTTT.

This chain joins TRBV9 and TRBJ2-2; the D is unclear. V lost 0 bases and J lost 6, with 15 bases in between. The CDR3 is 16 residues long. Germline values: CDR1 SGDLS, CDR2 YYNGEE. The CDR3 region has the DNA TGTGCCAGCAGCGTAGAGATCGGTTTTGCTGCCGGGGAGCTGTTTTTT. Translated: CASSVEIGFAAGELFF.

The chain employs TRBV30 and TRBJ2-7, with 8 nucleotides matching TRBD2. This CDR3 contains 14 residues. Per the germline V gene, CDR1 is GTSNPN and CDR2 is SVGIG (reference sequence). The junction had 4 bases not matched to a gene; V was cut back by 2 bases and J by 1 base. In DNA, the CDR3 is TGTGCCTGGAGTTGGTTAGCGGGGTCCTACGAGCAGTACTTC. This encodes CAWSWLAGSYEQYF.

The chain links TRBV5-4 to TRBJ2-6; 12 bases are shared with TRBD1. The J segment lost 4 bases and the V segment lost 3 bases, leaving 5 bases of the junction unmatched. There are 17 residues in the CDR3. In germline, CDR1 is SGHNT, CDR2 YYREEE (reference sequence). The CDR3 sequence: CASSSGQGARGANVLTF. CDR3 bases: TGTGCCAGCAGCTCGGGACAGGGGGCGCGAGGGGCCAACGTCCTGACTTTC.

The chain recombines TRBV25-1 with TRBJ1-4; 8 bases are shared with TRBD1. The CDR3 runs 15 residues. Trimming cost V 1 base and J 5 bases; bases outside gene matches: 3. Germline V gene sequence: CDR1 MGHDK, CDR2 SYGVNS. CDR3 sequence (DNA): TGTGCCAGCAGTGAATTAAGGACAGGGAATGAAAAACTGTTTTTT. Translated, it gives CASSELRTGNEKLFF.

Here the CDR3 DNA reads TGTGCCAGCAGTGCCGGGACTAGCGGGGGGACCGAGCAGTACTTC. Amino acids: CASSAGTSGGTEQYF. This sequence joins TRBV28 and TRBJ2-7, with 15 nucleotides matching TRBD2. CDR1 MDHEN and CDR2 SYDVKM come from the germline V gene. The CDR3 contains 15 residues. Losses at the gene ends were 5 bases for V and 6 bases for J; bases not matched to a gene: 5.

The chain links TRBV2 to TRBJ1-2; D possibly corresponds to TRBD1 (5 bases). The CDR3 has 14 residues. The V gene's germline CDR1 is SNHLY and CDR2 FYNNEI. With 11 bases removed from V and 6 bases from J, the gap between germline ends came to 22 bases. The CDR3 DNA reads TGTGCCGGAGACCCCGGGGGGGGGAGACATGGCTACACCTTC. This encodes CAGDPGGGRHGYTF.

J is TRBJ1-6 and V is TRBV6-1; 7 nucleotides align to TRBD1. The CDR3 spans 15 residues. Trimming removed 1 base from V and 7 bases from J; junction bases left unmatched: 4. The V gene's germline CDR1 is MNHNS and CDR2 SASEGT. CDR3 nucleotides: TGTGCCAGCAGTGAAGGGGCGACAGGGAATTCACCCCTCCACTTT. Its translation is CASSEGATGNSPLHF.

The chain employs TRBV28 and TRBJ1-1, with 9 bases fitting TRBD1. Germline values: CDR1 MDHEN, CDR2 SYDVKM. The CDR3 loop spans 14 amino acids. J lost 4 bases, V lost 7 bases, and 7 bases had no gene match. In DNA form, the CDR3 reads TGTGCCAGCACCCGGGACAGGGTGGTCACTGAAGCTTTCTTT. This gives the protein CASTRDRVVTEAFF.

The DNA for the CDR3 is TGCAGCGTCCGGACAGGGGGCTATGAGCAGTTCTTC. It specifies CSVRTGGYEQFF. The chain joins TRBV29-1 to TRBJ2-1; 11 bases map to TRBD1. Trimming took 6 bases from V and 8 from J; bases not matched to a gene: 3. Looked up from germline, CDR1 is SQVTM and CDR2 is ANQGSEA. The CDR3 extends over 12 amino acids.

The chain has TRBV30 and TRBJ1-3; D gene ambiguous. The CDR3 totals 14 residues. Germline values: CDR1 GTSNPN, CDR2 SVGIG (reference sequence). V lost 2 bases, J lost 0 bases, and 8 bases lay in between. The CDR3 here is CAWSLKSSGNTIYF. The DNA for the CDR3 is TGTGCCTGGAGTTTGAAGAGCTCTGGAAACACCATATATTTT.

V gene TRBV5-6 combines with J gene TRBJ1-5; no reliable D call. Germline assignment: CDR1 SGHDT and CDR2 YYEEEE. V dropped 1 base and J dropped 6 bases, with 14 bases sitting between them. The CDR3 runs to 15 residues. CDR3 sequence: CASSLYSQDLQPQHF. In DNA, the CDR3 is TGTGCCAGCAGCTTGTATAGTCAGGATCTTCAGCCCCAGCATTTT.

This clone appeared a single time. The rearrangement joins TRBV27 to TRBJ1-2; the D gene is possibly TRBD1 (6 bases). The CDR3 is 15 residues long. Per the germline V gene, CDR1 is MNHEY and CDR2 is SMNVEV (reference sequence). Trimming cost V 6 bases and J 8 bases, with 22 bases left between them. Written as DNA, the CDR3 is TGTGCCAGCAGCGATTGGAGGGGGGGGACCTCGGGCTACACCTTC. It specifies CASSDWRGGTSGYTF.